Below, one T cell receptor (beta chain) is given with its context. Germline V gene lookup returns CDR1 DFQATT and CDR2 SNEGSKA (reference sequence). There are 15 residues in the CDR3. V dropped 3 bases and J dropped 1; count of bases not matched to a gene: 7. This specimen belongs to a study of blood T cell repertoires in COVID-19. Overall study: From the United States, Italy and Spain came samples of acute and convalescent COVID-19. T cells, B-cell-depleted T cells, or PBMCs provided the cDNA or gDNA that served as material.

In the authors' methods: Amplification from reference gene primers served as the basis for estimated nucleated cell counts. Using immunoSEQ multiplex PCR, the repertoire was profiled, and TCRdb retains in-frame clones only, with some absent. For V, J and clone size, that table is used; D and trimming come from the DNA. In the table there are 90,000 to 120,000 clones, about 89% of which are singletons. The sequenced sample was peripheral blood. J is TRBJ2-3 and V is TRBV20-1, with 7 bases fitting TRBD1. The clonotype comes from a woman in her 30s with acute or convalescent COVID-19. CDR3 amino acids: CSASTRDRGTDTQYF. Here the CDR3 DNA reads TGCAGTGCTAGTACTCGAGACAGGGGCACAGATACGCAGTATTTT.